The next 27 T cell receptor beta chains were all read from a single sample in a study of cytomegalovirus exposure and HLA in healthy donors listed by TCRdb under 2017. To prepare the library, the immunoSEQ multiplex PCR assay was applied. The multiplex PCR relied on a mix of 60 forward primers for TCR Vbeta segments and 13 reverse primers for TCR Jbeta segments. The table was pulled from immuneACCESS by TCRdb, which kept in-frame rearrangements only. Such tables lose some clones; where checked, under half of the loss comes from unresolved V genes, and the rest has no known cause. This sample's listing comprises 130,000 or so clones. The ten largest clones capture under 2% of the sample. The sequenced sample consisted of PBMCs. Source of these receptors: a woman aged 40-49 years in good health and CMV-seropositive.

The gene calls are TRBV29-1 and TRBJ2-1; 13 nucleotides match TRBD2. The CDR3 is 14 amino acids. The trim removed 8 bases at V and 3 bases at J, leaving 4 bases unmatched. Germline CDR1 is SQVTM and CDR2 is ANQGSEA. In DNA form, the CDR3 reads TGCAGCACCGGACTAGCGGGAGACTACAATGAGCAGTTCTTC. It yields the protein CSTGLAGDYNEQFF.

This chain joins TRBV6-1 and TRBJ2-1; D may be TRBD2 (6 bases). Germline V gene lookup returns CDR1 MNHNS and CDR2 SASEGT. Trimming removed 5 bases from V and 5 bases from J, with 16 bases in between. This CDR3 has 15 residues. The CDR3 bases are TGTGCCAGCAGTATACTAGCTGGGGGAAACAATGAGCAGTTCTTC. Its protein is CASSILAGGNNEQFF.

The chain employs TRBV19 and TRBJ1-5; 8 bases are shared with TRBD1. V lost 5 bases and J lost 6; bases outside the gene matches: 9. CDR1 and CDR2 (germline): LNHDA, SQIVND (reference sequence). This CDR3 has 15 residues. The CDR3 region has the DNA TGTGCCAGTAGTTCCCGGGACAGGTGGAGTCAGCCCCAGCATTTT. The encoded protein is CASSSRDRWSQPQHF.

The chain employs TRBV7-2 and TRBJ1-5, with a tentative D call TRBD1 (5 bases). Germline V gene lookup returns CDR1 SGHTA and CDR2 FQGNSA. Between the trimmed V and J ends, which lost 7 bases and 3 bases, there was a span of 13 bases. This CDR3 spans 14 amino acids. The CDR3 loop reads CASTWGGVNQPQHF. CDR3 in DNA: TGTGCCAGCACTTGGGGGGGAGTCAATCAGCCCCAGCATTTT.

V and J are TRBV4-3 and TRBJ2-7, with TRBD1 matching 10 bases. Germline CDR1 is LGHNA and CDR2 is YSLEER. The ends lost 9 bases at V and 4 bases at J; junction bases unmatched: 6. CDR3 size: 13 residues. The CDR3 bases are TGCGCCAGTTCCTGGGACAGGGGATACGAGCAGTACTTC. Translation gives CASSWDRGYEQYF.

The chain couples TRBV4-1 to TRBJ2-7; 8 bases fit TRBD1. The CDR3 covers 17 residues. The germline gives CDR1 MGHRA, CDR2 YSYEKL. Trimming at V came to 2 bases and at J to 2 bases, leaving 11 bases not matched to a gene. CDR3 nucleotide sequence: TGCGCCAGCAGCCAATCCGGGTTTGGACAGGGCCCCTACGAGCAGTACTTC. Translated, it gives CASSQSGFGQGPYEQYF.

In nucleotides, the CDR3 is TGTGCCACCAGCCCCTGGACAGGGGGGGGCCACGAGCAGTACTTC. Translated, it gives CATSPWTGGGHEQYF. The J gene is TRBJ2-7, the V gene TRBV15; 10 bases match TRBD1. The trim removed 5 bases at V and 5 bases at J, leaving 9 bases unmatched. The germline gives CDR1 LNHNV, CDR2 YYDKDF (reference sequence). The CDR3 has 15 amino acids.

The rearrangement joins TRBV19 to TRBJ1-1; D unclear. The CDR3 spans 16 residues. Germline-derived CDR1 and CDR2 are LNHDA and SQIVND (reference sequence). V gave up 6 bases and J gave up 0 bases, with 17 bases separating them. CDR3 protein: CASSLYGVAMNTEAFF. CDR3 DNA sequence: TGTGCCAGTAGCCTATACGGGGTTGCCATGAACACTGAAGCTTTCTTT.

DNA for the CDR3: TGTGCCAGCAGTTTAAGACCCCTGAACCAGGGGTGGGGTGGTGAAAAACTGTTTTTT. This sequence encodes CASSLRPLNQGWGGEKLFF. This chain uses TRBV27 with TRBJ1-4, with D tentatively TRBD1 (6 bases). V lost 2 bases to trimming and J lost 7 bases, with 26 bases between them. Germline values: CDR1 MNHEY, CDR2 SMNVEV (reference sequence). The CDR3 is 19 residues long.

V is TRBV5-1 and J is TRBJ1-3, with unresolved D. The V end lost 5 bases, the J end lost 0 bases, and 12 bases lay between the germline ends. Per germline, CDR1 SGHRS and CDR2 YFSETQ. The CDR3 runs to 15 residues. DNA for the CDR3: TGCGCCAGCAGTAGGGAGGGAAGCTCTGGAAACACCATATATTTT. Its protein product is CASSREGSSGNTIYF.

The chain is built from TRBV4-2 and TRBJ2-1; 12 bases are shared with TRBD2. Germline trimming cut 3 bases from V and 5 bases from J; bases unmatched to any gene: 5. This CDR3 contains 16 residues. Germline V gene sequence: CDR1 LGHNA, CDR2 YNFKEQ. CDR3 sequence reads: CASSQVSSGRDNEQFF. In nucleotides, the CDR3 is TGTGCCAGCAGCCAGGTTTCTAGCGGGAGGGACAATGAGCAGTTCTTC.

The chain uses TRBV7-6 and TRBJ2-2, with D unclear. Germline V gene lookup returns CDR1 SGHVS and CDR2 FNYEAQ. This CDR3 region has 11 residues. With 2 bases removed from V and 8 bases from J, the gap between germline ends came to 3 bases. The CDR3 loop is CASSLRGELFF. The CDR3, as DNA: TGTGCCAGCAGCTTACGTGGGGAGCTGTTTTTT.

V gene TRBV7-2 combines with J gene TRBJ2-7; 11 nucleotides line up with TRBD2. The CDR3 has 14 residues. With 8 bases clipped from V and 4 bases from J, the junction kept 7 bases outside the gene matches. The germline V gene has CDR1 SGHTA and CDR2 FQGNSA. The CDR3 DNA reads TGTGCCAGCTCCGAACTAGCGGGAGTTTACGAGCAGTACTTC. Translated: CASSELAGVYEQYF. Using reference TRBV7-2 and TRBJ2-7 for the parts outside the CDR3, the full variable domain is GAGVSQSPSNKVTEKGKDVELRCDPISGHTALYWYRQSLGQGLEFLIYFQGNSAPDKSGLPSDRFSAERTGGSVSTLTIQRTQQEDSAVYLCASSELAGVYEQYFGPGTRLTVT.

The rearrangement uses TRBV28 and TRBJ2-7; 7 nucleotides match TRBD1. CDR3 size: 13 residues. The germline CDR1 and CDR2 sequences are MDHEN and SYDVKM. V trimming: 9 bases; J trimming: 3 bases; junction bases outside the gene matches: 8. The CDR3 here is CASVGQGDYEQYF. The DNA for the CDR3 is TGTGCCAGTGTCGGTCAGGGGGACTACGAGCAGTACTTC.

The CDR3 nucleotides read TGTGCCAGCAGCCCTGCGGATCAGCCCCAGCATTTT. It is translated as CASSPADQPQHF. The V call is TRBV7-2, the J call TRBJ1-5; D unresolved. CDR3 length: 12 residues. V was trimmed by 5 bases and J by 5 bases, leaving 7 bases between them. Germline-derived CDR1 and CDR2 are SGHTA and FQGNSA.

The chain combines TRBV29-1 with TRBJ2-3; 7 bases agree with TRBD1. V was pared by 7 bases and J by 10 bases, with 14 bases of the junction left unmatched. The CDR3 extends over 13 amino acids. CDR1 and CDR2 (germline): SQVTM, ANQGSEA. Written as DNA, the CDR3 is TGCAGCGGAAGACAGGGTCTGGATTATGCGCAGTATTTT. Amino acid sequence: CSGRQGLDYAQYF.

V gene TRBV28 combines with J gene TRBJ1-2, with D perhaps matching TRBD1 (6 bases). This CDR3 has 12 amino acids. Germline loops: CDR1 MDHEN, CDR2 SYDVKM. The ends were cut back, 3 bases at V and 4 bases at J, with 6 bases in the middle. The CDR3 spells CASSFRGYGYTF. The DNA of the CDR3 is TGTGCCAGCAGTTTCAGGGGCTATGGCTACACCTTC.

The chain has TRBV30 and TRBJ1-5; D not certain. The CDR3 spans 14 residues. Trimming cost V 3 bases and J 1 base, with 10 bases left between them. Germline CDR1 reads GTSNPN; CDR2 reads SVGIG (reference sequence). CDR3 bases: TGTGCCTGGAGGTTAGGAGGGAGCAATCAGCCCCAGCATTTT. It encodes CAWRLGGSNQPQHF.

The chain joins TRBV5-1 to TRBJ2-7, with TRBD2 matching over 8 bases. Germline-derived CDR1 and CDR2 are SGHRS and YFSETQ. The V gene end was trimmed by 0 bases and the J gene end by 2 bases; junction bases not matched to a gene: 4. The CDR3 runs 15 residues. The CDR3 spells CASSLERGPTYEQYF. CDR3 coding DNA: TGCGCCAGCAGCTTGGAGCGGGGGCCGACCTACGAGCAGTACTTC.

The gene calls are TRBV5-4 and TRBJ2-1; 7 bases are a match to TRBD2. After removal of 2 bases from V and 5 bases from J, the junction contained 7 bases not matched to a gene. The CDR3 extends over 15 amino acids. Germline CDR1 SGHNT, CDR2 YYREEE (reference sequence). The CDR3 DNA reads TGTGCCAGCAGCTTAAGCGGGGCCAGGCACAATGAGCAGTTCTTC. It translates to CASSLSGARHNEQFF.

DNA for the CDR3: TGTGCCAGCAGTTCGGGGTATAGCAATCAGCCCCAGCATTTT. This sequence encodes CASSSGYSNQPQHF. The chain has TRBV27 and TRBJ1-5; D is unresolved. V dropped 4 bases and J dropped 0 bases, with 7 bases sitting between them. The CDR3 is 14 residues long. CDR1 and CDR2 from the germline V gene are MNHEY and SMNVEV (reference sequence).

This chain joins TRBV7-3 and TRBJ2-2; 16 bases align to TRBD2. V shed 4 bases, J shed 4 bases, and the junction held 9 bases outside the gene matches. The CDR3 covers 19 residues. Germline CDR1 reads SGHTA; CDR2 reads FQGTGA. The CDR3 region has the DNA TGTGCCAGCAGCTCTCGGGGACTAGCGGGAGGGCGTGGCACCGGGGAGCTGTTTTTT. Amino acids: CASSSRGLAGGRGTGELFF.

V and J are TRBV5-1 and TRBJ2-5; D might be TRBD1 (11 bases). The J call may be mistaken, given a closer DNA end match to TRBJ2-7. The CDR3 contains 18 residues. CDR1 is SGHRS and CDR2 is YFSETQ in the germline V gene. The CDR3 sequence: CAAGPGTGGPAGGPEQYF. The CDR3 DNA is TGCGCCGCCGGCCCGGGGACAGGGGGACCAGCGGGAGGGCCCGAGCAGTACTTC.

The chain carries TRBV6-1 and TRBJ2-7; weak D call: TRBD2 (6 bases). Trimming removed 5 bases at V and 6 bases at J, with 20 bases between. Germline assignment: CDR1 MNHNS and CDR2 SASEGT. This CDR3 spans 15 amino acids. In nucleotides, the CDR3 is TGTGCCAGCAGTAACCTCGGGGGAGGACAAAGCGAGCAGTACTTC. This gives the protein CASSNLGGGQSEQYF.

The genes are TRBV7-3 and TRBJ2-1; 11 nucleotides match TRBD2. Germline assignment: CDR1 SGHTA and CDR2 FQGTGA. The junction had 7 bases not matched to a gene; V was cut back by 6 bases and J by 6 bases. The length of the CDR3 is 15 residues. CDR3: CASSELAGVPNEQFF. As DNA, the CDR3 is TGTGCCAGCAGTGAACTAGCGGGAGTTCCCAATGAGCAGTTCTTC.

CDR3 residues: CASSLSKRAGANVLTF. CDR3 bases: TGCGCCAGCAGCTTAAGCAAGCGCGCTGGGGCCAACGTCCTGACTTTC. V is TRBV5-1 and J is TRBJ2-6; D is undetermined. CDR3 size: 16 residues. V was clipped by 2 bases and J by 2 bases, with 11 bases between them. CDR1 is SGHRS, CDR2 YFSETQ, per germline.

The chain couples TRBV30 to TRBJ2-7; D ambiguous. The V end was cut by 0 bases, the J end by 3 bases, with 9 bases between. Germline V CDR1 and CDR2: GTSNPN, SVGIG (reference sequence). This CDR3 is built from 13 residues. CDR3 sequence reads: CAWSVGRNYEQYF. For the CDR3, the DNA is TGTGCCTGGAGTGTGGGCAGGAACTACGAGCAGTACTTC.